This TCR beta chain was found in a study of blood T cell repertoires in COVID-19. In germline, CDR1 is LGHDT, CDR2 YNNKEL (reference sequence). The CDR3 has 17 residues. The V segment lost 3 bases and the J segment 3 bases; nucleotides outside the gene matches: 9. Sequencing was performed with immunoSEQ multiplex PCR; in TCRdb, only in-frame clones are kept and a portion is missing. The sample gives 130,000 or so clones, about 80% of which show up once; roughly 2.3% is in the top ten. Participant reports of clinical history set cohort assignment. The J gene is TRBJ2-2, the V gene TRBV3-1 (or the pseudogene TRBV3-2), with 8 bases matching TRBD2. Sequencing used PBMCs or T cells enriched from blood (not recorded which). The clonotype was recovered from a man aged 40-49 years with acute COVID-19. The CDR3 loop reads CASSHSGLSGDTGELFF. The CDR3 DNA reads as TGTGCCAGCAGCCACTCGGGCCTTAGCGGGGACACCGGGGAGCTGTTTTTT.